The 27 T cell receptor beta chains presented below share a single source sample, sequenced in a study of T cell changes during pregnancy in multiple sclerosis. Sequencing used immunoSEQ multiplex PCR; TCRdb keeps in-frame clones, though not all of them. Of 60,000 to 70,000 clones listed, around nine tenths are singletons. The sample here was peripheral blood, taken in the third trimester of pregnancy. The receptor set was obtained from a female donor in good health, enrolled as a control in a pregnancy study.

This clone was counted between two and nine times. The chain carries TRBV9 and TRBJ2-3; weak D call: TRBD2 (5 bases). V was shortened by 4 bases and J by 0 bases, with 15 bases between the two germline ends. This CDR3 region has 16 residues. The germline V gene encodes CDR1 SGDLS and CDR2 YYNGEE. CDR3 sequence (DNA): TGTGCCAGCAGCCCCCAGCGGTCTACTAGCACAGATACGCAGTATTTT. Amino acids: CASSPQRSTSTDTQYF.

V and J are TRBV5-1 and TRBJ2-1; a possible D gene is TRBD2 (5 bases). Per the germline V gene, CDR1 is SGHRS and CDR2 is YFSETQ. CDR3 length: 13 residues. Trimming left V 5 bases short and J 7 bases short, with 13 bases between. The chain's CDR3 is CASRRGSLNEQFF. The CDR3 DNA is TGCGCCAGCAGACGGGGATCGTTGAATGAGCAGTTCTTC.

The rearrangement joins TRBV7-8 to TRBJ1-3; 7 nucleotides agree with TRBD1. The CDR3 runs 17 residues. CDR1 and CDR2 (germline): SGHVS, FQNEAQ. Unmatched junction bases numbered 9, after V lost 0 bases and J lost 4 bases. Written as DNA, the CDR3 is TGTGCCAGCAGCTTAGCGAGGATCGGACAGGCCGGAAACACCATATATTTT. Translation gives CASSLARIGQAGNTIYF. The full variable domain, with the rest looked up from reference TRBV7-8 and TRBJ1-3, is GAGVSQSPRYKVAKRGQDVALRCDPISGHVSLFWYQQALGQGPEFLTYFQNEAQLDKSGLPSDRFFAERPEGSVSTLKIQRTQQEDSAVYLCASSLARIGQAGNTIYFGEGSWLTVV.

The gene calls are TRBV9 and TRBJ2-4, with unresolved D. This CDR3 comprises 15 residues. Germline V gene lookup returns CDR1 SGDLS and CDR2 YYNGEE. V lost 0 bases and J 1 base, leaving 8 bases between the germline ends. The CDR3 loop reads CASSVEGEAKNIQYF. DNA of the CDR3: TGTGCCAGCAGCGTAGAAGGAGAGGCCAAAAACATTCAGTACTTC.

The chain is built from TRBV30 and TRBJ1-2; no clear D. The CDR3 consists of 11 residues. V was clipped by 3 bases and J by 5 bases, with 7 bases between them. CDR1 is GTSNPN and CDR2 is SVGIG in the germline V gene (reference sequence). The CDR3 sequence is CAWRSRYGYTF. CDR3 DNA: TGTGCCTGGAGGTCGAGGTATGGCTACACCTTC.

This sequence joins TRBV4-3 and TRBJ1-1; 7 nucleotides agree with TRBD1. The CDR3 is made up of 14 amino acids. In germline, CDR1 is LGHNA, CDR2 YSLEER. The ends lost 0 bases at V and 5 bases at J; junction bases unmatched: 3. The DNA for the CDR3 is TGCGCCAGCAGCCAAGACAGGGGGTTTACTGAAGCTTTCTTT. It encodes CASSQDRGFTEAFF.

V gene TRBV9 combines with J gene TRBJ2-7; 7 bases agree with TRBD1. From germline, CDR1 is SGDLS and CDR2 YYNGEE. Germline trimming cut 4 bases from V and 1 base from J; bases unmatched to any gene: 8. The CDR3 extends over 15 amino acids. CDR3 loop: CASSPRDSTSYEQYF. As DNA, the CDR3 is TGTGCCAGCAGCCCAAGGGACAGCACTTCCTACGAGCAGTACTTC.

Regarding this clone: Germline is not matched at one junction end, which may reflect a read error. CDR3 DNA: TGTGCTAGCAGCCAGCAGGGCTCTAAAGAGACCCAGTACTTC. As protein: CASSQQGSKETQYF. The gene calls are TRBV7-7 and TRBJ2-5; a possible D gene is TRBD1 (5 bases). The CDR3 loop spans 14 amino acids. In germline, CDR1 is SSHAT, CDR2 FNYEAQ (reference sequence).

The J gene is TRBJ2-7, the V gene TRBV9; D may be TRBD2 (6 bases). This CDR3 spans 14 amino acids. Germline CDR1 reads SGDLS; CDR2 reads YYNGEE. Trimming stripped 3 bases from V and 2 bases from J, with 12 bases between. In DNA form, the CDR3 reads TGTGCCAGCAGCGCCCGGGACTCACCCTACGAGCAGTACTTC. This encodes CASSARDSPYEQYF.

This clone was detected only once. J is TRBJ2-7 and V is TRBV4-3, with D possibly matching TRBD1 (6 bases). Germline CDR1 LGHNA, CDR2 YSLEER. The CDR3 spans 14 residues. V was trimmed by 3 bases and J by 0 bases, leaving 9 bases between them. For the CDR3, the DNA is TGCGCCAGCAGCCAGAGCAGGGGCTCCTACGAGCAGTACTTC. This codes for CASSQSRGSYEQYF.

The chain is built from TRBV9 and TRBJ1-3, with D unresolved. Trimming took 0 bases from V and 0 from J, leaving 7 bases between them. The CDR3 runs 15 residues. CDR1 and CDR2 from the germline V gene are SGDLS and YYNGEE. This CDR3 reads CASSVDLSSGNTIYF. For the CDR3, the DNA is TGTGCCAGCAGCGTAGATTTGAGCTCTGGAAACACCATATATTTT.

The chain couples TRBV27 to TRBJ1-1; 7 bases are a match to TRBD1. Germline-derived CDR1 and CDR2 are MNHEY and SMNVEV (reference sequence). The CDR3 is made up of 14 amino acids. With V trimmed by 7 bases and J by 4 bases, 9 bases remained unmatched. CDR3 sequence reads: CASKTGTAFTEAFF. As DNA, the CDR3 is TGTGCCAGCAAAACCGGGACAGCGTTCACTGAAGCTTTCTTT.

The rearrangement links TRBV30 to TRBJ1-1; D possibly corresponds to TRBD1 (6 bases). Germline CDR1 reads GTSNPN; CDR2 reads SVGIG (reference sequence). Trimming pared 3 bases from V and 5 bases from J, leaving 19 bases between. The CDR3 consists of 15 residues. CDR3 amino acids: CAWRRQVQVKTEAFF. In DNA form, the CDR3 reads TGTGCCTGGAGGAGACAGGTACAGGTAAAGACTGAAGCTTTCTTT.

The gene calls are TRBV5-6 and TRBJ2-4; 8 nucleotides match TRBD1. CDR3 length: 15 residues. CDR1 and CDR2 (germline): SGHDT, YYEEEE. The ends lost 2 bases at V and 3 bases at J; junction bases unmatched: 4. CDR3 sequence (DNA): TGTGCCAGCAGCTTTCCCGGGACAGGCAAAAACATTCAGTACTTC. Encoded protein: CASSFPGTGKNIQYF.

The rearrangement joins TRBV19 to TRBJ1-2, with 8 bases lining up with TRBD1. CDR3 size: 13 residues. The germline gives CDR1 LNHDA, CDR2 SQIVND (reference sequence). J was trimmed by 8 bases and V by 5 bases; bases with no gene match: 7. The DNA for the CDR3 is TGTGCCAGTAGTCCTGGACAGGGAGGGGGCTACACCTTC. Amino acid sequence: CASSPGQGGGYTF.

This rearrangement joins TRBV7-2 to TRBJ1-1; tentative D call: TRBD1 (5 bases). Per germline, CDR1 SGHTA and CDR2 FQGNSA. Trimming left V 1 base short and J 4 bases short, with 7 bases between. This CDR3 has 13 residues. Written as DNA, the CDR3 is TGTGCCAGCAGCTTAGGGGGCTTCACTGAAGCTTTCTTT. Translation: CASSLGGFTEAFF.

This chain uses TRBV28 with TRBJ1-6, with D unresolved. The CDR3 consists of 14 residues. V lost 4 bases, J lost 8 bases, and 12 bases lay in between. Germline-derived CDR1 and CDR2 are MDHEN and SYDVKM. CDR3 DNA: TGTGCCAGCAGTTCCCTCGGCGGGTATTCACCCCTCCACTTT. Translated, it gives CASSSLGGYSPLHF.

The chain links TRBV9 to TRBJ2-7, with D possibly matching TRBD2 (6 bases). This CDR3 comprises 14 residues. Germline V gene lookup returns CDR1 SGDLS and CDR2 YYNGEE. Trimming removed 2 bases at V and 3 bases at J, with 12 bases between. CDR3 nucleotides: TGTGCCAGCAGCGTCGGCGGGGCATTCTACGAGCAGTACTTC. Its translation: CASSVGGAFYEQYF. The whole variable domain, filled in from reference TRBV9 and TRBJ2-7, reads DSGVTQTPKHLITATGQRVTLRCSPRSGDLSVYWYQQSLDQGLQFLIQYYNGEERAKGNILERFSAQQFPDLHSELNLSSLELGDSALYFCASSVGGAFYEQYFGPGTRLTVT.

The V gene is TRBV10-3, the J gene TRBJ2-7; 12 bases are shared with TRBD2. The germline gives CDR1 ENHRY, CDR2 SYGVKD. The V gene end was trimmed by 3 bases and the J gene end by 4 bases; junction bases not matched to a gene: 4. This CDR3 comprises 15 residues. The CDR3 bases are TGTGCCATCAGTGATCTAGCGGGGGGGTTATACGAGCAGTACTTC. Translated, it gives CAISDLAGGLYEQYF.

This chain joins TRBV13 and TRBJ2-5; 8 bases fit TRBD2. The CDR3 has 14 residues. CDR1 PRHDT and CDR2 FYEKMQ come from the germline V gene (reference sequence). The V segment lost 5 bases and the J segment 3 bases; nucleotides outside the gene matches: 5. The CDR3 protein is CASSQSGGEETQYF. In nucleotides, the CDR3 is TGTGCCAGCAGCCAAAGCGGGGGTGAAGAGACCCAGTACTTC.

This chain joins TRBV4-1 and TRBJ2-7, with D perhaps TRBD1 (6 bases). The germline gives CDR1 MGHRA, CDR2 YSYEKL. The CDR3 contains 15 residues. Trimming pared 3 bases from V and 0 bases from J, leaving 12 bases between. This CDR3 reads CASSQLQGVSYEQYF. The CDR3 nucleotides are TGCGCCAGCAGCCAGTTACAGGGCGTCTCCTACGAGCAGTACTTC.

This sequence joins TRBV19 and TRBJ1-4; D not certain. CDR1 and CDR2 from the germline V gene are LNHDA and SQIVND (reference sequence). Trimming removed 6 bases at V and 6 bases at J, with 20 bases between. The CDR3 covers 16 residues. CDR3 sequence reads: CASSLPGLPGDEKLFF. The CDR3 DNA reads as TGTGCCAGTAGCCTCCCTGGACTGCCCGGCGATGAAAAACTGTTTTTT.

This clone was detected only once. This chain connects TRBV6-5 to TRBJ2-7; D might be TRBD1 (5 bases). The germline V gene encodes CDR1 MNHEY and CDR2 SVGAGI. The CDR3 is 15 amino acids. Trimming shortened V by 0 bases and J by 1 base, and 10 bases separated the two germline ends. The CDR3 loop is CASSYSAGLSYEQYF. The CDR3 coding sequence is TGTGCCAGCAGTTACTCGGCAGGGCTATCCTACGAGCAGTACTTC.

V is TRBV6-5 and J is TRBJ1-1, with 9 bases that match TRBD1. J lost 4 bases, V lost 5 bases, and 2 bases had no gene match. The CDR3 covers 13 residues. Germline CDR1 and CDR2: MNHEY and SVGAGI. As DNA, the CDR3 is TGTGCCAGCAGTCAGACAGGGGGCACTGAAGCTTTCTTT. It yields the protein CASSQTGGTEAFF.

The chain couples TRBV5-1 to TRBJ2-5; 10 nucleotides line up with TRBD1. Germline assignment: CDR1 SGHRS and CDR2 YFSETQ. V lost 6 bases and J lost 5; bases outside the gene matches: 13. This CDR3 comprises 16 residues. CDR3 bases: TGCGCCAGCACTGAGAACATCATGGGACAGGGGGAGACCCAGTACTTC. Translation gives CASTENIMGQGETQYF.

The V and J genes are TRBV5-4 and TRBJ1-1, with TRBD1 matching 9 bases. The CDR3 extends over 16 amino acids. J lost 4 bases, V lost 4 bases, and 11 bases had no gene match. Per germline, CDR1 SGHNT and CDR2 YYREEE (reference sequence). The CDR3 loop reads CASSPTGQGGSTEAFF. The CDR3 DNA follows: TGTGCCAGCAGCCCTACGGGACAGGGCGGGAGCACTGAAGCTTTCTTT.

The chain couples TRBV20-1 to TRBJ1-1, with D possibly matching TRBD1 (5 bases). Germline-derived CDR1 and CDR2 are DFQATT and SNEGSKA (reference sequence). There are 11 residues in the CDR3. The CDR3 nucleotides read TGCGTGATAGGGGTGAACACTGAAGCTTTCTTT. Protein product: CVIGVNTEAFF.